The present T cell receptor (beta chain) was sequenced within a study of blood T cells in healthy people across ages. The second PCR ran roughly 6 to 12 cycles with a sample-barcoded 5' primer and J-beta primers. TCRdb reprocessed the 5' RACE reads via MiXCR and lists one record per CDR3 protein. The sample records fewer than 750,000 distinct CDR3 sequences, over 40% being singletons. With 3 bases removed from V and 5 bases from J, the gap between germline ends came to 15 bases. This CDR3 region has 14 residues. CDR1 and CDR2 (germline): SGHKS, YYEKEE (reference sequence). The chain combines TRBV5-5 with TRBJ2-7; a possible D gene is TRBD1 (5 bases). This receptor was identified in a woman older than 75 in good health. Sequenced material: blood. The CDR3 coding sequence is TGTGCCAGCAGCTCCGACATTGGGGCACACGAGCAGTACTTC. Translated: CASSSDIGAHEQYF.